The 6 T cell receptor beta chains listed next were all sequenced from one sample in a study of T cell repertoires in aging, cancer and after chemotherapy. Multiplex touch-down PCR with TRB-A/B primers amplified rearranged V-D-J TRB sequences. TCRdb re-analysed the multiplex PCR reads in MiXCR, keeping a single row per CDR3 protein. The sample records 10,000 to 13,000 distinct CDR3 sequences, 24% being singletons. Peripheral blood genomic DNA, not sorted cells or RNA, was the template. The sequenced sample consisted of blood. The receptors derive from a human donor in good health.

Sample share makes this clonotype medium-sized (0.01 to 0.1%). V and J are TRBV6-5 and TRBJ1-1, with unresolved D. V was pared by 7 bases and J by 1 base, with 10 bases between. CDR3 size: 13 residues. Looked up from germline, CDR1 is MNHEY and CDR2 is SVGAGI. The CDR3 is CASKSMGNTEAFF. The CDR3 DNA reads TGTGCCAGCAAATCGATGGGGAACACTGAAGCTTTCTTT.

V usage is TRBV6-1 and J usage is TRBJ2-2; D remains unclear. V was pared by 5 bases and J by 5 bases, with 12 bases between. Per the germline V gene, CDR1 is MNHNS and CDR2 is SASEGT. The CDR3 is made up of 14 amino acids. The CDR3 here is CASSYSIRTGELFF. The CDR3 nucleotides read TGTGCCAGCAGTTACTCTATCCGAACCGGGGAGCTGTTTTTT.

In this sample, this clonotype is medium-sized. The chain uses TRBV19 and TRBJ1-4; no clear D gene. V was cut by 7 bases and J by 8 bases, with 17 bases left in between. The germline V gene encodes CDR1 LNHDA and CDR2 SQIVND (reference sequence). This CDR3 comprises 14 residues. The CDR3 coding sequence is TGTGCCAGTACGGGCCTGATGGGTCAGGAAAAACTGTTTTTT. Its translation: CASTGLMGQEKLFF.

This sequence joins TRBV5-1 and TRBJ1-2, with TRBD1 matching over 9 bases. V dropped 0 bases and J dropped 2; count of bases not matched to a gene: 8. The germline CDR1 and CDR2 sequences are SGHRS and YFSETQ. This CDR3 contains 17 residues. CDR3 residues: CASSLVRTGAKNYGYTF. CDR3 nucleotides: TGCGCCAGCAGCTTGGTCAGGACAGGGGCCAAAAACTATGGCTACACCTTC.

This clonotype was seen only a few times. The chain has TRBV20-1 and TRBJ2-7; TRBD2 matches 11 bases. The germline V gene has CDR1 DFQATT and CDR2 SNEGSKA (reference sequence). Trimming at V came to 4 bases and at J to 7 bases, leaving 9 bases not matched to a gene. This CDR3 is built from 14 residues. CDR3 residues: CSAISGGGIGEQYF. CDR3 nucleotide sequence: TGCAGTGCTATTAGCGGGGGGGGAATTGGTGAGCAGTACTTC.

The genes are TRBV5-4 and TRBJ2-5, with D possibly being TRBD1 or TRBD2 (5 bases each). Germline loops: CDR1 SGHNT, CDR2 YYREEE (reference sequence). CDR3 size: 16 residues. V was clipped by 2 bases and J by 1 base, with 15 bases between them. The CDR3 sequence is CASSLFLKGTQETQYF. The CDR3 bases are TGTGCCAGCAGCTTATTTCTAAAGGGGACCCAAGAGACCCAGTACTTC.